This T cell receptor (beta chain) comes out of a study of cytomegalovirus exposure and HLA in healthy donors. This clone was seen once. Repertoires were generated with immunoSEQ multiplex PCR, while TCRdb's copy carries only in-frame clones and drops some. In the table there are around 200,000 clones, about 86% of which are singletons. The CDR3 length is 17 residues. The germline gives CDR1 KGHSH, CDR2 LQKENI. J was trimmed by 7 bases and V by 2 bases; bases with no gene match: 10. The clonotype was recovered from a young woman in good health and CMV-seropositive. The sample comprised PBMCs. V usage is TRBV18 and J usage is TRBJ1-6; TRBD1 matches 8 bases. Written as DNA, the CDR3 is TGTGCCAGCTCACCAGGGACAGGAGATTACCCAAATTCACCCCTCCACTTT. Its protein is CASSPGTGDYPNSPLHF.